This T cell receptor (beta chain) was recorded in a study of CXCR3-negative and CXCR3-positive naive CD8 T cells. Study conclusions and caveats: TRB CDR3 hydrophobicity was greater in CXCR3-positive naive cells than in CXCR3-negative naive cells. Both naive subsets had comparably high diversity; memory CD8+ cells much lower.

This CDR3 has 13 amino acids. Germline V gives CDR1 SEHNR, CDR2 FQNEAQ (reference sequence). Researchers prepared the TRB cDNA libraries using 5' RACE with UMI labels. TCRdb reanalyzed the 5' RACE reads and collapses them to one entry per CDR3 protein, without DNA. The sample's table shows 150,000 or so distinct CDR3 sequences. With respect to this clonotype: Its target is unknown.

This receptor was obtained from a human donor in good health. Some clones in this sample may be carry-over from other donors' samples. This rearrangement joins TRBV7-9 to TRBJ1-1; no DNA is available, so the TRBD1 call from TCRdb remains unchecked. The specimen sequenced was naive CXCR3+ CD8+ T cells from blood. Subset indicated: CD45RO-CCR7+CD27+CD95- naive CD8+ T cells expressing CXCR3 (TNR3+). CDR3 amino acids: CASSFGTETEAFF.